The next 18 T cell receptor beta chains were all read from a single sample in a study of glioma-infiltrating T cells after dendritic cell vaccination. This table comes from immunoSEQ multiplex PCR, and its TCRdb copy is limited to in-frame clones, with some not included. The sample yields around 62,000 clones, 82% seen once. Sequencing used blood, obtained before dendritic cell vaccination. The receptors derive from a human donor with glioblastoma.

The J gene is TRBJ2-7, the V gene TRBV28; TRBD1 aligns across 8 bases. CDR1 and CDR2 (germline): MDHEN, SYDVKM. The CDR3 extends over 15 amino acids. V was clipped by 0 bases and J by 6 bases; unmatched bases: 7. The CDR3 spells CASSLWGQASIEQYF. The CDR3 nucleotides read TGTGCCAGCAGTTTATGGGGACAGGCGTCTATCGAGCAGTACTTC.

The chain is built from TRBV15 and TRBJ2-1; possibly TRBD2 for D (5 bases). CDR3 length: 13 residues. CDR1 and CDR2 (germline): LNHNV, YYDKDF (reference sequence). The V and J ends lost 3 bases and 10 bases respectively, with 13 bases between them. Here the CDR3 DNA reads TGTGCCACCAGCAGTGGTCAAACGGGGGAGCAGTTCTTC. Protein product: CATSSGQTGEQFF.

The chain carries TRBV10-3 and TRBJ2-7; D uncertain. This CDR3 is built from 11 residues. Germline V gene sequence: CDR1 ENHRY, CDR2 SYGVKD. Trimming removed 3 bases at V and 7 bases at J, with 7 bases between. This CDR3 reads CAISESREQYF. The CDR3 region has the DNA TGTGCCATCAGTGAATCCCGGGAGCAGTACTTC.

V usage is TRBV15 and J usage is TRBJ1-1, with TRBD1 matching 7 bases. The trim removed 1 base at V and 2 bases at J, leaving 7 bases unmatched. Looked up from germline, CDR1 is LNHNV and CDR2 is YYDKDF (reference sequence). The CDR3 is made up of 16 amino acids. Here the CDR3 DNA reads TGTGCCACCAGCAGAGGGTGGGGACAGCCAAACACTGAAGCTTTCTTT. Residues: CATSRGWGQPNTEAFF. Full variable domain (missing parts from reference TRBV15 and TRBJ1-1): DAMVIQNPRYQVTQFGKPVTLSCSQTLNHNVMYWYQQKSSQAPKLLFHYYDKDFNNEADTPDNFQSRRPNTSFCFLDIRSPGLGDTAMYLCATSRGWGQPNTEAFFGQGTRLTVV.

J is TRBJ2-5 and V is TRBV7-2; D is unclear. This CDR3 is built from 14 residues. Per the germline V gene, CDR1 is SGHTA and CDR2 is FQGNSA. The V and J ends lost 8 bases and 5 bases respectively, with 18 bases between them. As DNA, the CDR3 is TGTGCCAGCTCCCCCGAGCTGGTTAGCGAGACCCAGTACTTC. Amino acid sequence: CASSPELVSETQYF.

This rearrangement joins TRBV30 to TRBJ2-7, with TRBD2 identical over 11 bases. The CDR3 runs 13 residues. The J segment lost 7 bases and the V segment lost 3 bases, leaving 5 bases of the junction unmatched. CDR1 and CDR2 from the germline V gene are GTSNPN and SVGIG (reference sequence). The CDR3 loop reads CAWSELAGEEQYF. CDR3 in DNA: TGTGCCTGGAGCGAACTAGCGGGGGAAGAGCAGTACTTC. Together with reference TRBV30 and TRBJ2-7, the CDR3 gives the full variable domain: SQTIHQWPATLVQPVGSPLSLECTVEGTSNPNLYWYRQAAGRGLQLLFYSVGIGQISSEVPQNLSASRPQDRQFILSSKKLLLSDSGFYLCAWSELAGEEQYFGPGTRLTVT.

The chain joins TRBV19 to TRBJ2-5; possible D gene TRBD2, 7 bases. The CDR3 loop spans 15 amino acids. Looked up from germline, CDR1 is LNHDA and CDR2 is SQIVND (reference sequence). Between the trimmed V and J ends, which lost 6 bases and 5 bases, there was a span of 19 bases. CDR3 loop: CASSPGRGGPETQYF. The CDR3 bases are TGTGCCAGTAGCCCAGGGAGGGGGGGGCCGGAGACCCAGTACTTC.

Here the CDR3 reads CASSFSRARPNEQFF. The CDR3 coding sequence is TGTGCCAGCAGCTTTTCGAGGGCCCGACCAAATGAGCAGTTCTTC. The rearrangement links TRBV7-4 to TRBJ2-1; weak D call: TRBD2 (5 bases). The V end lost 3 bases, the J end lost 7 bases, and 16 bases lay between the germline ends. From germline, CDR1 is SGHVT and CDR2 SQSDAQ. The CDR3 length is 15 residues.

The table lists this clone with a few counts. The J gene is TRBJ2-7, the V gene TRBV30; 11 bases are a match to TRBD1. Germline V gives CDR1 GTSNPN, CDR2 SVGIG (reference sequence). The CDR3 loop spans 14 amino acids. V shed 3 bases and J 3 bases; nucleotides not matched to a gene: 4. CDR3 nucleotides: TGTGCCTGGAGAACCGGGACAGGGGGCTACGAGCAGTACTTC. Protein sequence: CAWRTGTGGYEQYF.

V is TRBV7-2 and J is TRBJ2-3, with TRBD2 as a possible D gene (5 bases). Germline V lookup: CDR1 SGHTA, CDR2 FQGNSA. Trimming took 5 bases from V and 6 from J, leaving 18 bases between them. This CDR3 has 15 amino acids. The CDR3 reads CASSTGLNVGDTQYF. In DNA, the CDR3 is TGTGCCAGCAGCACCGGACTCAACGTTGGGGATACGCAGTATTTT.

V is TRBV5-4 and J is TRBJ2-3, with 7 positions matching TRBD1. CDR3 length: 15 residues. The V gene end was trimmed by 4 bases and the J gene end by 4 bases; junction bases not matched to a gene: 9. Germline CDR1 is SGHNT and CDR2 is YYREEE (reference sequence). CDR3 in amino acids: CASSQQGWAPDTQYF. The CDR3 region has the DNA TGTGCCAGCAGCCAACAGGGGTGGGCCCCAGATACGCAGTATTTT.

The gene calls are TRBV29-1 and TRBJ2-1; D may be TRBD1 (5 bases). Germline V gives CDR1 SQVTM, CDR2 ANQGSEA. CDR3 length: 14 residues. V was shortened by 1 base and J by 4 bases, with 11 bases between the two germline ends. CDR3 DNA sequence: TGCAGCGTTGAAGGGGCAGGGCGTTACAATGAGCAGTTCTTC. It encodes CSVEGAGRYNEQFF.

This chain's CDR3 is CASSPYYEQYF. The CDR3 DNA follows: TGTGCCAGCAGTCCTTACTACGAGCAGTACTTC. The V gene is TRBV6-1, the J gene TRBJ2-7; D gene unclear. This CDR3 has 11 residues. CDR1 and CDR2 from the germline V gene are MNHNS and SASEGT. Trimming removed 5 bases from V and 3 bases from J, with 5 bases in between.

This clone was seen only a few times. This chain links TRBV10-1 with TRBJ1-4; perhaps TRBD1 as D (5 bases). The CDR3 contains 13 residues. Germline V gene data show CDR1 as WNHNN and CDR2 as SYGVQD (reference sequence). V lost 7 bases to trimming and J lost 3 bases, with 9 bases between them. This CDR3 is CASNGRANEKLFF. In DNA, the CDR3 is TGCGCCAGCAACGGCAGGGCTAATGAAAAACTGTTTTTT.

The chain recombines TRBV15 with TRBJ1-2; 8 bases are a match to TRBD1. CDR1 and CDR2 (germline): LNHNV, YYDKDF (reference sequence). V shed 3 bases, J shed 4 bases, and the junction held 7 bases outside the gene matches. The length of the CDR3 is 15 residues. The CDR3 nucleotides read TGTGCCACCAGCAGGCGAGACAGGGGAATCTATGGCTACACCTTC. Protein: CATSRRDRGIYGYTF.

This clone has a single count. CDR3 sequence reads: CASSLTTSSYEQYF. The CDR3 DNA follows: TGCGCCAGCAGCCTGACAACAAGCTCCTACGAGCAGTACTTC. This rearrangement joins TRBV5-1 to TRBJ2-7; the D is unclear. The V gene's germline CDR1 is SGHRS and CDR2 YFSETQ. The V and J ends lost 4 bases and 0 bases respectively, with 11 bases between them. CDR3 length equals 14 residues.

This chain uses TRBV2 with TRBJ1-2, with 8 bases fitting TRBD1. This CDR3 is 19 amino acids long. V gave up 4 bases and J gave up 0 bases; unmatched junction bases: 16. Germline assignment: CDR1 SNHLY and CDR2 FYNNEI. In DNA form, the CDR3 reads TGTGCCAGCAGTGCATGGGCCGGGACAGGAGTCACAGCTAACTATGGCTACACCTTC. Its translation is CASSAWAGTGVTANYGYTF.

V usage is TRBV5-1 and J usage is TRBJ1-2; D remains ambiguous. Germline loops: CDR1 SGHRS, CDR2 YFSETQ. V was cut by 4 bases and J by 4 bases, with 17 bases left in between. CDR3 length: 15 amino acids. The CDR3 nucleotides read TGCGCCAGCAGCCCGCGGGCCTCAGGAGGCTATGGCTACACCTTC. Protein: CASSPRASGGYGYTF.